Presented here are 14 T cell receptor beta chains from one specimen sequenced in a study of T cell responses to AZD1222 COVID-19 vaccine. Assay: immunoSEQ multiplex PCR; the TCRdb copy retains only in-frame clones and omits some. The data show around 80,000 clones, approximately 85% seen once. Sequenced material: peripheral blood, taken 28 days after the second AZD1222 dose. Receptor source: an adult who received the AZD1222 COVID-19 vaccine.

The table lists this clone with a count of one. The V call is TRBV28, the J call TRBJ1-1; no clear D. V was clipped by 3 bases and J by 1 base, with 6 bases between them. The V gene's germline CDR1 is MDHEN and CDR2 SYDVKM. This CDR3 has 13 residues. The CDR3: CASSFGWNTEAFF. Here the CDR3 DNA reads TGTGCCAGCAGTTTCGGGTGGAACACTGAAGCTTTCTTT.

The chain couples TRBV30 to TRBJ1-5; TRBD1 matches at 7 bases. Germline V gene data show CDR1 as GTSNPN and CDR2 as SVGIG (reference sequence). V was clipped by 7 bases and J by 5 bases; unmatched bases: 8. The CDR3 is 13 amino acids. The CDR3 DNA sequence: TGTGCCTCCCAGACAGGGCTTGATCAGCCCCAGCATTTT. Protein product: CASQTGLDQPQHF.

About this clone itself: Germline is not matched at one junction end, which may reflect a read error. V usage is TRBV20-1 and J usage is TRBJ1-5; 7 nucleotides line up with TRBD1. The CDR3 has 13 residues. Germline V gene data show CDR1 as DFQATT and CDR2 as SNEGSKA (reference sequence). CDR3 sequence: CSASRDSDHPQHF. CDR3 nucleotide sequence: TGCAGTGCTAGTAGGGACAGTGATCATCCCCAGCATTTT.

J is TRBJ2-6 and V is TRBV4-2; D possibly corresponds to TRBD1 (6 bases). Trimming stripped 1 base from V and 1 base from J, with 8 bases between. The CDR3 consists of 16 residues. Germline V gene lookup returns CDR1 LGHNA and CDR2 YNFKEQ. CDR3 DNA sequence: TGTGCCAGCAGCCAAGGAGGACAGTCTGGGGCCAACGTCCTGACTTTC. Its protein product is CASSQGGQSGANVLTF.

V and J are TRBV6-6 and TRBJ1-6, with unresolved D. The V gene lost 6 bases and the J gene lost 7 bases, with 7 bases spanning the gap. The CDR3 has 12 amino acids. Per germline, CDR1 MNHNY and CDR2 SVGAGI (reference sequence). The CDR3 nucleotides read TGTGCCAGCAGATCCGAGAATTCACCCCTCCACTTT. Translated: CASRSENSPLHF.

The chain is built from TRBV6-6 and TRBJ2-7; the D gene is possibly TRBD2 (6 bases). This CDR3 spans 14 amino acids. V was cut by 2 bases and J by 0 bases, with 8 bases left in between. Germline V CDR1 and CDR2: MNHNY, SVGAGI (reference sequence). CDR3 nucleotide sequence: TGTGCCAGCAGTTACGCGGGGAGCTCCTACGAGCAGTACTTC. Its protein product is CASSYAGSSYEQYF.

The V and J genes are TRBV6-5 and TRBJ2-4; 7 bases line up with TRBD2. The V segment lost 2 bases and the J segment 0 bases; nucleotides outside the gene matches: 4. This CDR3 has 16 amino acids. CDR1 and CDR2 from the germline V gene are MNHEY and SVGAGI. The CDR3 region has the DNA TGTGCCAGCAGTTACAAACTAGCGTTAGCCAAAAACATTCAGTACTTC. Its translation is CASSYKLALAKNIQYF.

The chain joins TRBV14 to TRBJ1-4; tentative D call: TRBD1 (5 bases). Germline V CDR1 and CDR2: SGHDN, FVKESK. V was cut by 3 bases and J by 4 bases, with 12 bases left in between. The CDR3 extends over 15 amino acids. DNA of the CDR3: TGTGCCAGCAGCCACAGACAGACTTTTAATGAAAAACTGTTTTTT. This codes for CASSHRQTFNEKLFF.

This clone was counted between two and nine times. This sequence joins TRBV3-1 (or the pseudogene TRBV3-2) and TRBJ1-4; possible D gene TRBD1, 6 bases. The length of the CDR3 is 13 residues. V was clipped by 8 bases and J by 8 bases, with 15 bases between them. CDR1 is LGHDT, CDR2 YNNKEL, per germline (reference sequence). CDR3: CASRGLRGEKLFF. The CDR3 DNA sequence: TGTGCCAGCCGGGGTCTCAGGGGAGAAAAACTGTTTTTT.

V usage is TRBV10-3 and J usage is TRBJ2-1; 13 positions match TRBD2. The length of the CDR3 is 17 residues. J gave up 7 bases and V 10 bases, and 16 bases lay outside the gene matches. Per the germline V gene, CDR1 is ENHRY and CDR2 is SYGVKD. CDR3 in DNA: TGTGCCACCCTAGGGACTAGCGGGGACGCAACGGAAAATGAGCAGTTCTTC. Translated: CATLGTSGDATENEQFF.

The chain uses TRBV28 and TRBJ1-2; a weak D match, TRBD1 (5 bases). Deletions cut 1 base from V and 4 bases from J, with 10 bases between. Germline V gene sequence: CDR1 MDHEN, CDR2 SYDVKM. The CDR3 length is 14 residues. The CDR3 DNA reads as TGTGCCAGCAGTTTATCAGGGCTAGGCTATGGCTACACCTTC. The encoded protein is CASSLSGLGYGYTF.

The chain couples TRBV5-1 to TRBJ2-3, with 7 bases that match TRBD2. Germline trimming cut 4 bases from V and 0 bases from J; bases unmatched to any gene: 5. This CDR3 comprises 15 residues. Germline V gene lookup returns CDR1 SGHRS and CDR2 YFSETQ. CDR3 sequence: CASSAGDRSTDTQYF. In DNA, the CDR3 is TGCGCCAGCAGCGCGGGGGACCGGAGCACAGATACGCAGTATTTT.

V usage is TRBV20-1 and J usage is TRBJ2-1; D unclear. CDR1 is DFQATT and CDR2 is SNEGSKA in the germline V gene (reference sequence). The V gene lost 6 bases and the J gene lost 4 bases, with 7 bases spanning the gap. This CDR3 is built from 11 residues. CDR3 nucleotides: TGCAGTGCGGAACATTACAATGAGCAGTTCTTC. Encoded protein: CSAEHYNEQFF.

The rearrangement joins TRBV10-3 to TRBJ2-6, with D maybe TRBD1 (7 bases). The CDR3 totals 17 residues. Trimming cost V 4 bases and J 2 bases, with 15 bases left between them. Germline loops: CDR1 ENHRY, CDR2 SYGVKD. The CDR3 region is CAISGLQGGPGANVLTF. CDR3 sequence (DNA): TGTGCCATCAGTGGCTTGCAGGGGGGCCCTGGGGCCAACGTCCTGACTTTC.